This TCR beta chain was sequenced for a study of T-cell reconstitution after alpha-beta-depleted transplantation in children. Preparation of the TCRbeta library used unique molecular identifiers. MiXCR was run by TCRdb on the PCR reads, yielding one entry per CDR3 protein. The sample consists of some 280,000 distinct CDR3 sequences, approximately 9.8% of them appearing once. Only a few counts were recorded for this clonotype. Germline assignment: CDR1 SGHRS and CDR2 YFSETQ. The germline V and J ends were trimmed by 4 bases and 6 bases, with 10 bases remaining between them. This CDR3 is 12 amino acids long.

The rearrangement joins TRBV5-1 to TRBJ1-2; tentatively, D is TRBD1 (5 bases). The receptor was isolated from a human donor who donated a stem cell graft to a child with SCID. Sequenced here: PBMCs from the stem cell graft donor, sampled from the stem cell graft. The CDR3 protein is CASSPQGDGYTF. The DNA of the CDR3 is TGCGCCAGCAGCCCGCAAGGGGATGGCTACACCTTC.